This T cell receptor beta chain stems from a study of cytomegalovirus exposure and HLA in healthy donors. Study conclusions and caveats: According to a later analysis, donors in an Asian-associated ancestry cluster reportedly had fewer N-insertions than the approximately 620-donor mean. More than 15,000 TCR beta sequences were associated with HLA alleles at 0.05 false discovery rate in a later analysis. As a later analysis revealed, the rate of TCR association differed by HLA locus, with DRB1 most and HLA-C fewest. A prior analysis recorded that most TCR beta V segments were productive about 87% or about 30% of the time.

As to this clone: Its antigen is still unknown.

The V gene end was trimmed by 3 bases and the J gene end by 7 bases; junction bases not matched to a gene: 4. CDR1 WNHNN and CDR2 SYGVQD come from the germline V gene (reference sequence). The CDR3 loop spans 13 amino acids. With 60 Vbeta and 13 Jbeta primers, the PCR was carried out. TCRdb keeps only in-frame clones here, not all; method: immunoSEQ multiplex PCR. The sample holds more than 95,000 clones, around 80% seen once. Material for sequencing was PBMCs. This sequence was found in a female donor in good health and CMV-seronegative. The V and J genes are TRBV10-1 and TRBJ1-2; 8 bases fit TRBD1. CDR3 loop: CASSEGTGRGYTF. The CDR3 DNA sequence: TGCGCCAGCAGTGAAGGGACAGGTCGTGGCTACACCTTC.